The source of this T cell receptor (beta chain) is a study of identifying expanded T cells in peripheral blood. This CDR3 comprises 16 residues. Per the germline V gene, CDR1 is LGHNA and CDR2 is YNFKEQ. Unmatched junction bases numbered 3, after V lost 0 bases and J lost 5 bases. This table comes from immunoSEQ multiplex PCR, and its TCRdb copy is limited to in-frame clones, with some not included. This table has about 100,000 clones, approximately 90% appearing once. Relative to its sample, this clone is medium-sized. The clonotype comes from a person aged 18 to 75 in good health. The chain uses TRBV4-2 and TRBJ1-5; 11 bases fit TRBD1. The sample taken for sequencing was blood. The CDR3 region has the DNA TGTGCCAGCAGCCAAGAAACGGGACAGGGGGATCAGCCCCAGCATTTT. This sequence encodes CASSQETGQGDQPQHF.